The clone carrying this T cell receptor beta chain was found once. This sample is drawn from a study of T cells in Graves' hyperthyroidism and ophthalmopathy. CDR3 length equals 15 residues. Trimming took 3 bases from V and 8 from J, leaving 17 bases between them. The V gene's germline CDR1 is SNHLY and CDR2 FYNNEI. The TCR beta CDR3 regions underwent amplification using RNA transcripts as the source. The TCR CDR3 was amplified in a first-round RT-PCR using the HTBI primer set. TCRdb itself ran the multiplex PCR reads through MiXCR, one entry per CDR3 protein. The data contain a few hundred thousand distinct CDR3 sequences, more than 45% of them singletons. An absence of ophthalmopathy progression within 18 months meant stable Graves' hyperthyroidism. Diagnosis relied on clinical symptoms, serum thyroxine and TRAb, thyroid ultrasound and orbital computed tomography.

Material: peripheral blood or thyroid tissue (not recorded which). The receptor's source is a woman younger than 30 with Graves' hyperthyroidism. V is TRBV2 and J is TRBJ1-3; a possible D gene is TRBD1 (6 bases). In nucleotides, the CDR3 is TGTGCCAGCAGTGATCGGGGGGCGGATGGCTACACCATATATTTT. Translated, it gives CASSDRGADGYTIYF.